This T cell receptor beta chain was identified in a study of response to subunit inactivated influenza vaccine. Study findings and constraints: Authors suggested seasonal influenza vaccinations each recruit few new T cells.

Concerning this clonotype: Its target is unknown.

TCRdb re-called the RT-PCR reads with MiXCR, one entry per CDR3 protein. The sample lists 750,000 to 850,000 distinct CDR3 sequences; under 20% were seen once. V shed 1 base, J shed 0 bases, and the junction held 7 bases outside the gene matches. The CDR3 has 17 amino acids. Germline V lookup: CDR1 SGHVS, CDR2 FQNEAQ. V and J are TRBV7-8 and TRBJ2-7; 9 positions agree with TRBD1. This TCR came from a middle-aged man who received an inactivated influenza vaccine. The source material was PBMCs from blood, sampled around 5 days after vaccination. CDR3 region: CASSLVYGTGSSYEQYF. For the CDR3, the DNA is TGTGCCAGCAGCTTAGTTTATGGGACAGGGAGCTCCTACGAGCAGTACTTC.